The clone carrying this T cell receptor beta chain was seen a few times. The V gene lost 5 bases and the J gene lost 7 bases, with 16 bases spanning the gap. This CDR3 is 13 amino acids long. Germline lookup yields CDR1 SGHRS and CDR2 YFSETQ. This sample is part of a study of blood T cells in healthy people across ages. Study overall: About one barcoded beta molecule per two T cells came from capture by template switching.

The authors ran a second PCR of roughly 6 to 12 cycles using a sample-barcoded 5' primer and a J-beta primer mix. Each cDNA molecule was tagged by a template-switch adaptor with 12 random nucleotides. All samples gave at least 3 million CDR3-containing paired-end reads. Each CDR3 protein gets one entry after TCRdb re-called the 5' RACE reads with MiXCR. The data show about 640,000 distinct CDR3 sequences, with about 54% seen just once and 30% to 40% held by the top ten. Isolation of PBMCs gave at least 6.5 million cells per sample. Input material: blood. This receptor was taken from a man in his fifties or sixties in good health. This sequence joins TRBV5-1 and TRBJ2-7; D uncertain. The CDR3 DNA reads TGCGCCAGCAGAGACGCTACCTACAATGAGCAGTACTTC. As protein: CASRDATYNEQYF.